This T cell receptor beta chain was sequenced in a study of Ad26.COV2.S vaccination and SARS-CoV-2 variants. With V trimmed by 4 bases and J by 7 bases, 4 bases remained unmatched. The CDR3 totals 13 residues. Per germline, CDR1 GTSNPN and CDR2 SVGIG (reference sequence). Libraries were prepared by immunoSEQ multiplex PCR; TCRdb keeps only in-frame clonotypes and omits some of them. The repertoire holds hundreds of thousands of clones, with about 90% as singletons. Overall study findings and caveats: Overall T cell responses may have been underestimated by the analyses of TCR breadth and depth.

The treatment here: around 19 received Ad26.COV2.S at low or high dose, single or two shots; about 5 received placebo; per-sample allocation not given. All samples were drawn on day 63, counting from the first vaccine or placebo injection. This clone was counted a few times. Its cognate antigen is unknown. Other DNA sequences from this sample encode an identical CDR3 as well. This chain uses TRBV30 with TRBJ1-6; 7 bases map to TRBD1. The specimen was peripheral blood, collected in a trial of Ad26.COV2.S vaccine versus placebo. The TCR originated in a person aged 18-65 years who received the Ad26.COV2.S COVID-19 vaccine or a placebo. Written as DNA, the CDR3 is TGTGCCTGGACCGGGACAGAAAATTCACCCCTCCACTTT. Encoded protein: CAWTGTENSPLHF.